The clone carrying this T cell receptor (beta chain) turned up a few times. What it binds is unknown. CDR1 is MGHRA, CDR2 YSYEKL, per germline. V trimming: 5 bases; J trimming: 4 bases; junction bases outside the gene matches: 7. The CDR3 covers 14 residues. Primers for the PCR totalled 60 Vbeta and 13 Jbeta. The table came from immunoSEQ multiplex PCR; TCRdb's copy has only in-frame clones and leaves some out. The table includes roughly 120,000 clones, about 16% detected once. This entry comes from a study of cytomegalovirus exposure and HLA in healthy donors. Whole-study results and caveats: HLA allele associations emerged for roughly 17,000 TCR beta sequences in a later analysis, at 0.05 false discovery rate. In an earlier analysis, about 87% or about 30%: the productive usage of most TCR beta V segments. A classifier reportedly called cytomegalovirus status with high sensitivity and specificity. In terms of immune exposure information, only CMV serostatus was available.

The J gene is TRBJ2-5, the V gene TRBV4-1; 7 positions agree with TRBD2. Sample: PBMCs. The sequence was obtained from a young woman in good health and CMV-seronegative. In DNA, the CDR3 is TGCGCCAGCAGCACCGAGGGGAGGGGAGAGACCCAGTACTTC. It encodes CASSTEGRGETQYF.